Ten or more counts support the clone carrying this TCR beta chain. Its specificity is not known. The source of the sample is a study of human T cells and chemical hapten exposure. Time point noted: patch test 1, 2 weeks after DPC sensitization. Treatment specified: therapeutic diphenylcyclopropenone sensitization with weekly scalp DPC. The authors extracted total RNA from unfractionated whole blood. V shed 4 bases, J shed 8 bases, and the junction held 13 bases outside the gene matches. Germline V gene lookup returns CDR1 SQVTM and CDR2 ANQGSEA. The CDR3 totals 15 residues. TCRdb ran MiXCR on the RACE reads and lists one entry per CDR3 protein. The top ten clones hold about 8% of a sample with about 360,000 distinct CDR3 sequences, 5.5% to 8% of them seen once. Study-wide points: Controls formed significantly fewer large CDR3 similarity clusters than expanded TCRs did. Patch test score showed a positive correlation with PT1 expanded TCR counts.

The TCR was taken from a young woman with alopecia areata. Some clones in this sample may be carry-over from other donors' samples. The chain combines TRBV29-1 with TRBJ2-1; 8 bases line up with TRBD1. Sequencing used whole blood, obtained in connection with sensitization to the hapten diphenylcyclopropenone (DPC). Written as DNA, the CDR3 is TGCAGCGTTGGGACCCTTCGGGACAGGTCCCATGAGCAGTTCTTC. It specifies CSVGTLRDRSHEQFF.